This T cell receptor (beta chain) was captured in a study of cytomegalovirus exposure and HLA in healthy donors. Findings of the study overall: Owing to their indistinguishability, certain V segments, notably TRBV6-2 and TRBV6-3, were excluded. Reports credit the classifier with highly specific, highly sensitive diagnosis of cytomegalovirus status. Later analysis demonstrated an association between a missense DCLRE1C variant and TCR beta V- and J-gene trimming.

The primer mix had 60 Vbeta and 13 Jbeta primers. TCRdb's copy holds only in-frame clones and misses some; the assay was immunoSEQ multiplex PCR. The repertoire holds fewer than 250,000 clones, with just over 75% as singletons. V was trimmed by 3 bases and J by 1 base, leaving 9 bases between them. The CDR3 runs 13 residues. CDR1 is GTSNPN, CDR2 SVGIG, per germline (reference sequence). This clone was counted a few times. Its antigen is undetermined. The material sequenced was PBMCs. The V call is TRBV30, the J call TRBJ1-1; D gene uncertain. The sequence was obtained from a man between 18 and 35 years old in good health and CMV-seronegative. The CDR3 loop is CAWRSSANTEAFF. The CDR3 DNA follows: TGTGCCTGGAGGAGTAGCGCGAACACTGAAGCTTTCTTT.